One and the same sample provided the 19 T cell receptor beta chains below, sequenced in a study of blood T cell repertoires in COVID-19. The repertoire was sequenced with immunoSEQ multiplex PCR; TCRdb's copy has only in-frame clones and lacks some. The table records about 220,000 clones, about four fifths of them present only once. The specimen sequenced was PBMCs or T cells enriched from blood (not recorded which). Receptors were obtained from an older woman who had recovered from COVID-19.

This clone was seen a single time. The V call is TRBV5-8, the J call TRBJ1-1; tentatively, D is TRBD1 (5 bases). CDR1 is SGHTS, CDR2 YDEGEE, per germline. The V end was cut by 0 bases, the J end by 5 bases, with 11 bases between. The CDR3 contains 14 residues. CDR3 protein: CASSLGTGRTEAFF. In DNA, the CDR3 is TGTGCCAGCAGCTTGGGCACAGGAAGGACTGAAGCTTTCTTT.

The V and J genes are TRBV27 and TRBJ2-3; 8 nucleotides line up with TRBD2. The CDR3 loop spans 15 amino acids. With V trimmed by 7 bases and J by 2 bases, 8 bases remained unmatched. CDR1 and CDR2 (germline): MNHEY, SMNVEV (reference sequence). This CDR3 is CASKRLAGFTDTQYF. DNA for the CDR3: TGTGCCAGCAAGAGGCTAGCGGGCTTCACAGATACGCAGTATTTT.

V usage is TRBV9 and J usage is TRBJ2-7; weak D call: TRBD1 (6 bases). The CDR3 length is 14 residues. CDR1 and CDR2 from the germline V gene are SGDLS and YYNGEE. V lost 0 bases and J 3 bases, leaving 10 bases between the germline ends. CDR3 in amino acids: CASSVGDRLYEQYF. The DNA for the CDR3 is TGTGCCAGCAGCGTAGGAGACAGGCTCTACGAGCAGTACTTC.

The chain uses TRBV6-5 and TRBJ1-1; possibly TRBD1 for D (6 bases). The CDR3 spans 15 residues. V shed 2 bases and J shed 1 base, with 11 bases lying between them. Germline V lookup: CDR1 MNHEY, CDR2 SVGAGI. In nucleotides, the CDR3 is TGTGCCAGCAGTTACAGGGTACAGGGGAACACTGAAGCTTTCTTT. Amino acid sequence: CASSYRVQGNTEAFF.

This chain joins TRBV19 and TRBJ2-3; unclear D gene. This CDR3 comprises 14 residues. Trimming cost V 9 bases and J 0 bases, with 13 bases left between them. Germline CDR1 and CDR2: LNHDA and SQIVND (reference sequence). CDR3 in amino acids: CASSPGSSTDTQYF. CDR3 coding DNA: TGTGCCAGCTCCCCGGGTTCTAGCACAGATACGCAGTATTTT. Supplemented by reference TRBV19 and TRBJ2-3, the full variable domain reads DGGITQSPKYLFRKEGQNVTLSCEQNLNHDAMYWYRQDPGQGLRLIYYSQIVNDFQKGDIAEGYSVSREKKESFPLTVTSAQKNPTAFYLCASSPGSSTDTQYFGPGTRLTVL.

Regarding this clone: Other DNA sequences in this sample translate to the same CDR3. The chain has TRBV3-1 (or the pseudogene TRBV3-2) and TRBJ1-6, with no clear D. Trimming shortened V by 4 bases and J by 7 bases, and 5 bases separated the two germline ends. Germline V gene sequence: CDR1 LGHDT, CDR2 YNNKEL (reference sequence). The CDR3 is 12 residues long. The CDR3 loop is CASSPSNSPLHF. The CDR3 DNA is TGTGCCAGCAGCCCCTCGAATTCACCCCTCCACTTT.

This clone showed up many times. J is TRBJ1-6 and V is TRBV6-5; 12 positions match TRBD1. V shed 9 bases, J shed 8 bases, and the junction held 5 bases outside the gene matches. The CDR3 consists of 14 residues. Germline V gene data show CDR1 as MNHEY and CDR2 as SVGAGI. As DNA, the CDR3 is TGTGCCAGAGTACGGGACAGGGGGCATTCACCCCTCCACTTT. Protein: CARVRDRGHSPLHF.

This clone has just one count. The chain is built from TRBV6-2 or TRBV6-3 and TRBJ2-1, with 10 bases fitting TRBD2. This CDR3 is 17 amino acids long. Germline CDR1 and CDR2: MNHEY and SVGEGT. With 0 bases clipped from V and 5 bases from J, the junction kept 7 bases outside the gene matches. DNA of the CDR3: TGTGCCAGCAGTTACTCCCTTATAGCGGGAGGCAACAATGAGCAGTTCTTC. Translation: CASSYSLIAGGNNEQFF.

This chain connects TRBV6-4 to TRBJ2-3; 9 bases map to TRBD1. Trimming removed 6 bases from V and 1 base from J; junction bases left unmatched: 17. CDR3 size: 19 residues. Germline CDR1 reads MRHNA; CDR2 reads SNTAGT. Here the CDR3 reads CASSFVPGQGKTGTDTQYF. The CDR3 DNA is TGTGCCAGCAGCTTCGTACCGGGACAGGGAAAAACGGGCACAGATACGCAGTATTTT.

The CDR3 DNA reads as TGCAGCGTTGATCGCGGGGGTACCGGGGAGCTGTTTTTT. This sequence encodes CSVDRGGTGELFF. The chain has TRBV29-1 and TRBJ2-2; 7 bases match TRBD2. After removal of 3 bases from V and 5 bases from J, the junction contained 3 bases not matched to a gene. The germline V gene encodes CDR1 SQVTM and CDR2 ANQGSEA. This CDR3 contains 13 residues.

The CDR3 nucleotides are TGCGCCAGCAGCTTGGATCCGGGGTACGGCACTGAAGCTTTCTTT. Residues: CASSLDPGYGTEAFF. This chain connects TRBV5-1 to TRBJ1-1, with unresolved D. Germline loops: CDR1 SGHRS, CDR2 YFSETQ. CDR3 length: 15 amino acids. Trimming cost V 0 bases and J 4 bases, with 13 bases left between them.

Here the CDR3 reads CASSLFRAGAGNEQFF. In DNA form, the CDR3 reads TGTGCCAGCAGCTTATTTAGAGCGGGGGCGGGGAATGAGCAGTTCTTC. The chain links TRBV7-2 to TRBJ2-1; TRBD2 aligns across 8 bases. The CDR3 sequence is 16 residues long. The V gene end was trimmed by 2 bases and the J gene end by 7 bases; junction bases not matched to a gene: 10. The germline V gene encodes CDR1 SGHTA and CDR2 FQGNSA.

In this sample, this clone turned up once. The chain links TRBV19 to TRBJ2-2; D ambiguous. The germline V gene has CDR1 LNHDA and CDR2 SQIVND (reference sequence). The CDR3 consists of 15 residues. Trimming left V 5 bases short and J 0 bases short, with 10 bases between. The CDR3 bases are TGTGCCAGTAGTCGCAGCGTTTCGAACACCGGGGAGCTGTTTTTT. This sequence encodes CASSRSVSNTGELFF.

This rearrangement joins TRBV7-9 to TRBJ2-3; perhaps TRBD2 as D (5 bases). Trimming cost V 4 bases and J 4 bases, with 21 bases left between them. CDR1 and CDR2 from the germline V gene are SEHNR and FQNEAQ (reference sequence). CDR3 size: 17 residues. The CDR3 region is CASSSFGRRATADTQYF. DNA for the CDR3: TGTGCCAGCAGCTCGTTTGGTCGGCGGGCCACCGCAGATACGCAGTATTTT.

This rearrangement joins TRBV6-4 to TRBJ2-1, with TRBD2 identical over 14 bases. There are 18 residues in the CDR3. Looked up from germline, CDR1 is MRHNA and CDR2 is SNTAGT. V lost 2 bases to trimming and J lost 4 bases; unmatched junction nucleotides: 7. CDR3 nucleotides: TGTGCCAGCAGTGACCCATTAGGACTAGCGGGAGGTTACAATGAGCAGTTCTTC. Amino acid sequence: CASSDPLGLAGGYNEQFF.

This chain joins TRBV28 and TRBJ1-5; 9 bases fit TRBD1. CDR3 length equals 11 residues. Germline assignment: CDR1 MDHEN and CDR2 SYDVKM. The V segment lost 5 bases and the J segment 15 bases; nucleotides outside the gene matches: 5. As DNA, the CDR3 is TGTGCCAGCAGTCCCGGGACAGGGACGCATTTT. Protein product: CASSPGTGTHF. Full variable domain (remainder filled in from reference TRBV28 and TRBJ1-5): DVKVTQSSRYLVKRTGEKVFLECVQDMDHENMFWYRQDPGLGLRLIYFSYDVKMKEKGDIPEGYSVSREKKERFSLILESASTNQTSMYLCASSPGTGTHFGDGTRLSIL.

This clone was detected a few times. This chain links TRBV3-1 (or the pseudogene TRBV3-2) with TRBJ1-5; the D is unclear. The CDR3 runs 13 residues. CDR1 LGHDT and CDR2 YNNKEL come from the germline V gene (reference sequence). V was trimmed by 4 bases and J by 4 bases, leaving 8 bases between them. CDR3 loop: CASSLSRNQPQHF. The CDR3 coding sequence is TGTGCCAGCAGCCTAAGCAGGAATCAGCCCCAGCATTTT.

The genes are TRBV18 and TRBJ2-7, with D possibly being TRBD1 (5 bases). V lost 2 bases to trimming and J lost 4 bases, with 18 bases between them. Germline CDR1 KGHSH, CDR2 LQKENI. The CDR3 spans 16 residues. The DNA for the CDR3 is TGTGCCAGCTCACCAATCTGGCAGGGTCTGAATTACGAGCAGTACTTC. It specifies CASSPIWQGLNYEQYF.

The chain combines TRBV3-1 (or the pseudogene TRBV3-2) with TRBJ2-7, with D perhaps matching TRBD1 (5 bases). Germline V gene data show CDR1 as LGHDT and CDR2 as YNNKEL (reference sequence). The CDR3 is 15 amino acids. V lost 0 bases and J lost 1, with 10 bases in between. The CDR3 is CASSQDAQASYEQYF. DNA for the CDR3: TGTGCCAGCAGCCAAGATGCACAGGCTTCCTACGAGCAGTACTTC.